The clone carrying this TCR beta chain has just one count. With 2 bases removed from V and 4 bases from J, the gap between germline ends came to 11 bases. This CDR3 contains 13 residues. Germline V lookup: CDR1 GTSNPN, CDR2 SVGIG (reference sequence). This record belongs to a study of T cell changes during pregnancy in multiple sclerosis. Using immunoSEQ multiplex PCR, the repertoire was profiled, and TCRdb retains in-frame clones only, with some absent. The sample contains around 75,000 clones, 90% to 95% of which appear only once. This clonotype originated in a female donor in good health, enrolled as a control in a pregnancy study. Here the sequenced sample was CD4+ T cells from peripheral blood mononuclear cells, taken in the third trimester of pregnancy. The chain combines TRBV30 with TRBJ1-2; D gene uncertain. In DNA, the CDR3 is TGTGCCTGGAGTACGACAATAAGCTATGGCTACACCTTC. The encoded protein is CAWSTTISYGYTF. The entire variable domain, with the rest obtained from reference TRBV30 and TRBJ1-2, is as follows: SQTIHQWPATLVQPVGSPLSLECTVEGTSNPNLYWYRQAAGRGLQLLFYSVGIGQISSEVPQNLSASRPQDRQFILSSKKLLLSDSGFYLCAWSTTISYGYTFGSGTRLTVV.